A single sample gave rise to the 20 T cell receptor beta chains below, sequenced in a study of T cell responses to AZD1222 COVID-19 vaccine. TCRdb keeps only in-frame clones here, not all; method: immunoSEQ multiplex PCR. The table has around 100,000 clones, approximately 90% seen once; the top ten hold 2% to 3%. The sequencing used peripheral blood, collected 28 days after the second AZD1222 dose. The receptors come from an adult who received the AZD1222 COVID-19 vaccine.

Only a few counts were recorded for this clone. CDR3 amino acids: CASSLRPSGSDEQFF. The DNA of the CDR3 is TGTGCCAGCAGTTTACGGCCTAGCGGGAGCGATGAGCAGTTCTTC. The chain uses TRBV28 and TRBJ2-1, with TRBD2 identical over 10 bases. Germline V lookup: CDR1 MDHEN, CDR2 SYDVKM. With V trimmed by 2 bases and J by 8 bases, 6 bases remained unmatched. This CDR3 contains 15 residues.

Here the CDR3 reads CASSEGGSIKAKNIQYF. CDR3 nucleotides: TGTGCCAGCAGTGAAGGGGGCAGCATAAAAGCCAAAAACATTCAGTACTTC. J is TRBJ2-4 and V is TRBV2; a weak D match, TRBD1 (5 bases). CDR3 size: 17 residues. V was trimmed by 1 base and J by 0 bases, leaving 13 bases between them. The germline V gene has CDR1 SNHLY and CDR2 FYNNEI.

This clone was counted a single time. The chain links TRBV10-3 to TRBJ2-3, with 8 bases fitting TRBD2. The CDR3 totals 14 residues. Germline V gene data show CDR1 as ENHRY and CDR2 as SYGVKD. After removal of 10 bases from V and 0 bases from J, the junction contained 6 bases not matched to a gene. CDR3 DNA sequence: TGTGCCAGCAGAGCGGGAGCGAGCACAGATACGCAGTATTTT. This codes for CASRAGASTDTQYF.

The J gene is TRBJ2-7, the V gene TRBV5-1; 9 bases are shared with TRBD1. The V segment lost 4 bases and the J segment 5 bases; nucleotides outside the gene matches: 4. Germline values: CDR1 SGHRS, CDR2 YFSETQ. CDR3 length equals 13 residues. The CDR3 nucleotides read TGCGCCAGCAGCCGGGACAGGGATCACGAGCAGTACTTC. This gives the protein CASSRDRDHEQYF. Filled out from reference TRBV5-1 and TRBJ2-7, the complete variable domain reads KAGVTQTPRYLIKTRGQQVTLSCSPISGHRSVSWYQQTPGQGLQFLFEYFSETQRNKGNFPGRFSGRQFSNSRSEMNVSTLELGDSALYLCASSRDRDHEQYFGPGTRLTVT.

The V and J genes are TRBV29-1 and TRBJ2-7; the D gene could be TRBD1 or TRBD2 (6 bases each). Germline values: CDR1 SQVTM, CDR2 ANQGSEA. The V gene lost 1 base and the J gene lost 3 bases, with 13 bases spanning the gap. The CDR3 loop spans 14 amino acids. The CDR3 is CSVEGGAGIYEQYF. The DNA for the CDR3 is TGCAGCGTTGAAGGGGGGGCCGGGATCTACGAGCAGTACTTC.

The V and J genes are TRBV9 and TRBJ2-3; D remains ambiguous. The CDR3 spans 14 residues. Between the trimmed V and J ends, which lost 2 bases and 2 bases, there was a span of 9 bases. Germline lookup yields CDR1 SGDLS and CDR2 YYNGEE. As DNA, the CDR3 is TGTGCCAGCAGCGTCTTAGGTAACACAGATACGCAGTATTTT. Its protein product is CASSVLGNTDTQYF.

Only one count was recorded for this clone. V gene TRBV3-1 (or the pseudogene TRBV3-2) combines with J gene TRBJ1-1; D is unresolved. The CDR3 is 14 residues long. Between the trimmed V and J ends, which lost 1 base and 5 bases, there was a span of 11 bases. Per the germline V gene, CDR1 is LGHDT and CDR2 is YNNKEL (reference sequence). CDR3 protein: CASSQAVTGTEAFF. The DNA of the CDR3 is TGTGCCAGCAGCCAAGCGGTGACGGGTACTGAAGCTTTCTTT.

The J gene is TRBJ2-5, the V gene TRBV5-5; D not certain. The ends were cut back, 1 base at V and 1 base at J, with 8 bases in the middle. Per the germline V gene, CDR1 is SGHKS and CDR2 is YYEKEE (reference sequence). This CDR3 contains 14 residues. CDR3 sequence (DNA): TGTGCCAGCAGCTTGCCCAGGATCCAAGAGACCCAGTACTTC. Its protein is CASSLPRIQETQYF.

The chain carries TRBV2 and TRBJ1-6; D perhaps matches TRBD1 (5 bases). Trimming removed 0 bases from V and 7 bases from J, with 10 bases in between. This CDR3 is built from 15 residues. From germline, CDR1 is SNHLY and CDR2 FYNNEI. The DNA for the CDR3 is TGTGCCAGCAGTGAAGCAAGAGGGGAGAATTCACCCCTCCACTTT. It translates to CASSEARGENSPLHF.

CDR3 sequence: CASSLGGQGYYNEQFF. CDR3 DNA sequence: TGTGCCAGCAGCTTAGGGGGGCAGGGATACTACAATGAGCAGTTCTTC. This rearrangement joins TRBV7-2 to TRBJ2-1, with D possibly TRBD1 on 6 matching bases. The V end was cut by 1 base, the J end by 3 bases, with 13 bases between. Germline CDR1 reads SGHTA; CDR2 reads FQGNSA. CDR3 size: 16 residues.

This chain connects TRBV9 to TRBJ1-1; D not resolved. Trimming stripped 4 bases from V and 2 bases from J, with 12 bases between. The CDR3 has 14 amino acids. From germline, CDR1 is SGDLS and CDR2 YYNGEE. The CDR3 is CASSQHSYNTEAFF. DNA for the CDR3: TGTGCCAGCAGCCAACATAGTTACAACACTGAAGCTTTCTTT. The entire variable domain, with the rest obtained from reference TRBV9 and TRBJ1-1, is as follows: DSGVTQTPKHLITATGQRVTLRCSPRSGDLSVYWYQQSLDQGLQFLIQYYNGEERAKGNILERFSAQQFPDLHSELNLSSLELGDSALYFCASSQHSYNTEAFFGQGTRLTVV.

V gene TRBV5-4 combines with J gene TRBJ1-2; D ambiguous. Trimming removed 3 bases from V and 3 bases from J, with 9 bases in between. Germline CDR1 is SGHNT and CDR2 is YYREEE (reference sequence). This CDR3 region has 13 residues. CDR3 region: CASSSGGHYGYTF. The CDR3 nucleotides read TGTGCCAGCAGCTCCGGCGGCCACTATGGCTACACCTTC.

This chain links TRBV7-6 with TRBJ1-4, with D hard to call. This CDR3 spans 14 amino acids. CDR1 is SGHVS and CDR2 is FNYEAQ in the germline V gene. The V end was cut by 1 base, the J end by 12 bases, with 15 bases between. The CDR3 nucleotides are TGTGCCAGCAGCTTAGATTACGGATACGCCGAACTGTTTTTT. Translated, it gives CASSLDYGYAELFF.

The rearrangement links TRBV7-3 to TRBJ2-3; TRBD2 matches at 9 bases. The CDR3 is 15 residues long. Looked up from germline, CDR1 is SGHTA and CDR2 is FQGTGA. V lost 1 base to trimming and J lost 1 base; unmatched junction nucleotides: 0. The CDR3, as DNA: TGTGCCAGCAGCTTAAGCGGGAGGGGCACAGATACGCAGTATTTT. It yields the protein CASSLSGRGTDTQYF.

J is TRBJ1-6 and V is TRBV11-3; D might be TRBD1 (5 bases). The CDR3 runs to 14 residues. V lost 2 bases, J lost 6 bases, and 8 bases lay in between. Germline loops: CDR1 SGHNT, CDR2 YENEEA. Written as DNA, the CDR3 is TGTGCCAGCAGCTTACGGGGGACTAATTCACCCCTCCACTTT. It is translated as CASSLRGTNSPLHF.

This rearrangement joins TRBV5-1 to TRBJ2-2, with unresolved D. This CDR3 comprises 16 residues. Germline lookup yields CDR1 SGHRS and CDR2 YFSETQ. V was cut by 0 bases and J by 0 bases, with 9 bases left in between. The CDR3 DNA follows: TGCGCCAGCAGCTTGGCTACCACAGCGAACACCGGGGAGCTGTTTTTT. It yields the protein CASSLATTANTGELFF.

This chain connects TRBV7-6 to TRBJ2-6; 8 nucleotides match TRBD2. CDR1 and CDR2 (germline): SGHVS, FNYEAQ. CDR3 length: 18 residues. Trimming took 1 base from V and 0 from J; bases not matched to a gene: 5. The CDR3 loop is CASSLVVAGLSGANVLTF. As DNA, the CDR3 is TGTGCCAGCAGCTTAGTTGTAGCGGGACTCTCTGGGGCCAACGTCCTGACTTTC.

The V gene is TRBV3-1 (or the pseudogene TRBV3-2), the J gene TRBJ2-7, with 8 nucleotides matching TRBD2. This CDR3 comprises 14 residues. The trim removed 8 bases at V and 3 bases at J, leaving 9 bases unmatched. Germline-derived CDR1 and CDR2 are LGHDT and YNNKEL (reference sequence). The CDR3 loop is CASSSGLGVYEQYF. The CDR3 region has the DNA TGTGCCAGCTCATCGGGACTAGGGGTCTACGAGCAGTACTTC.

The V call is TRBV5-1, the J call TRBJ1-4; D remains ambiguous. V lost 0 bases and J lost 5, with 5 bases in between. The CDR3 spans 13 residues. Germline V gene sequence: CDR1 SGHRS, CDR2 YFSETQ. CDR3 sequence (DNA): TGCGCCAGCAGCTTGGCGAGGAATGAAAAACTGTTTTTT. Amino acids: CASSLARNEKLFF.

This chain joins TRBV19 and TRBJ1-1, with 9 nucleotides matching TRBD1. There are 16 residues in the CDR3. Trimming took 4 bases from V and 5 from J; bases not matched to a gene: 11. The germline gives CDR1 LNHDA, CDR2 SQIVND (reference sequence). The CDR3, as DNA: TGTGCCAGTAGTACGGGACAGGGCACATTGGGGACTGAAGCTTTCTTT. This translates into CASSTGQGTLGTEAFF.